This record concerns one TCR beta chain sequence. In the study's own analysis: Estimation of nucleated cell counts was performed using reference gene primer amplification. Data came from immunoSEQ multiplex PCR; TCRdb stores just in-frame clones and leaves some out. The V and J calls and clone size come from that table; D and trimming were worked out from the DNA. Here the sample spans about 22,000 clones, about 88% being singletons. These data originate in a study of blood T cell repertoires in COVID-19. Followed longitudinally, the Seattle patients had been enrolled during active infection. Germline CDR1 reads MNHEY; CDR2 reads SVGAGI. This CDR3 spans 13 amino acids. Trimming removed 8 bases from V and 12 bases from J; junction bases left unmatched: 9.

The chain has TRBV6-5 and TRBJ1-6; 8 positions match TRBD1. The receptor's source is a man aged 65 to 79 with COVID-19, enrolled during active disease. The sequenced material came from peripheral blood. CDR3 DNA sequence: TGTGCCAGCGGATGGACAGGGCGAAGACCCCTCCACTTT. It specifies CASGWTGRRPLHF.